The rows below give T cell receptor beta chains drawn from one sample of a study of blood T cell repertoires in COVID-19. The protocol was immunoSEQ multiplex PCR, while the TCRdb copy is restricted to in-frame clones and leaves out a portion. Among some 150,000 clones, approximately 73% were seen once, and the ten largest hold about 4%. The sequencing sample was made of peripheral blood. The receptors derive from a man aged 55-75 years with acute or convalescent COVID-19. CDR3s include the opening cysteine and the closing phenylalanine or tryptophan. A D gene is named only where the DNA matches it firmly. Some rows mark clone size as missing; the rest say once, few, many or name a class of expanded clone.

clone_size: .; j_call: TRBJ2-1; v_call: TRBV7-9; d_call: TRBD2; cdr3_aa: CASSPRLAGNNEQFF; cdr3_nt: TGTGCCAGCAGCCCGAGGCTAGCGGGGAACAATGAGCAGTTCTTC
clone_size: once; j_call: TRBJ2-1; v_call: TRBV2; d_call: TRBD2; cdr3_aa: CASTPAAGGENEQFF; cdr3_nt: TGTGCCAGCACTCCCGCCGCGGGAGGGGAAAATGAGCAGTTCTTC
clone_size: .; j_call: TRBJ1-2; v_call: TRBV3-1/TRBV3-2; d_call: .; cdr3_aa: CASSQGGLINYGYTF; cdr3_nt: TGTGCCAGCAGCCAAGGAGGGTTGATCAACTATGGCTACACCTTC
clone_size: .; j_call: TRBJ2-5; v_call: TRBV5-4; d_call: TRBD1; cdr3_aa: CASSSQGAAETQYF; cdr3_nt: TGTGCCAGCAGCAGCCAGGGGGCGGCAGAGACCCAGTACTTC
clone_size: .; j_call: TRBJ1-4; v_call: TRBV28; d_call: .; cdr3_aa: CASRDAAATNEKLFF; cdr3_nt: TGTGCCAGCAGAGACGCGGCAGCAACTAATGAAAAACTGTTTTTT
clone_size: .; j_call: TRBJ2-7; v_call: TRBV13; d_call: TRBD2; cdr3_aa: CASSRWAGASYEQYF; cdr3_nt: TGTGCCAGCAGCCGGTGGGCGGGAGCTTCTTACGAGCAGTACTTC
clone_size: .; j_call: TRBJ2-6; v_call: TRBV6-1; d_call: .; cdr3_aa: CASSGVPGAGANVLTF; cdr3_nt: TGTGCCAGCAGTGGGGTCCCGGGGGCTGGGGCCAACGTCCTGACTTTC
clone_size: .; j_call: TRBJ1-4; v_call: TRBV11-2; d_call: .; cdr3_aa: CASSLWGGEKLFF; cdr3_nt: TGTGCCAGCAGCTTATGGGGGGGTGAAAAACTGTTTTTT
clone_size: .; j_call: TRBJ1-2; v_call: TRBV29-1; d_call: TRBD1; cdr3_aa: CSAESGTGRYGYTF; cdr3_nt: TGCAGCGCTGAATCCGGGACAGGGAGATATGGCTACACCTTC
clone_size: once; j_call: TRBJ1-1; v_call: TRBV29-1; d_call: .; cdr3_aa: CSPGQEPNTEAFF; cdr3_nt: TGCAGCCCCGGACAAGAGCCTAACACTGAAGCTTTCTTT
clone_size: few; j_call: TRBJ2-1; v_call: TRBV2; d_call: .; cdr3_aa: CASSERSSYNEQFF; cdr3_nt: TGTGCCAGCAGTGAGCGGAGCTCCTACAATGAGCAGTTCTTC
clone_size: many; j_call: TRBJ2-3; v_call: TRBV27; d_call: TRBD2; cdr3_aa: CASSLELAGTSTDTQYF; cdr3_nt: TGTGCCAGCAGTTTAGAGCTAGCGGGAACAAGCACAGATACGCAGTATTTT
clone_size: few; j_call: TRBJ2-6; v_call: TRBV7-3; d_call: TRBD1; cdr3_aa: CASSFIFKHRGRSGANVLTF; cdr3_nt: TGTGCCAGCAGCTTCATTTTTAAGCACAGGGGGCGATCTGGGGCCAACGTCCTGACTTTC
clone_size: .; j_call: TRBJ2-2; v_call: TRBV27; d_call: .; cdr3_aa: CASSFDSTGELFF; cdr3_nt: TGTGCCAGCAGTTTTGACAGCACCGGGGAGCTGTTTTTT
clone_size: .; j_call: TRBJ1-6; v_call: TRBV5-1; d_call: TRBD1; cdr3_aa: CASSKDRGLSPLHF; cdr3_nt: TGCGCCAGCAGCAAGGACAGGGGGCTATCACCCCTCCACTTT
clone_size: .; j_call: TRBJ2-3; v_call: TRBV5-6; d_call: .; cdr3_aa: CASSPTGFSADTQYF; cdr3_nt: TGTGCCAGCAGCCCCACAGGGTTTAGCGCAGATACGCAGTATTTT
clone_size: .; j_call: TRBJ2-1; v_call: TRBV10-3; d_call: TRBD2; cdr3_aa: CAISDASGRYEQFF; cdr3_nt: TGTGCCATCAGTGATGCTAGCGGGAGGTACGAGCAGTTCTTC
clone_size: once; j_call: TRBJ1-2; v_call: TRBV30; d_call: TRBD1; cdr3_aa: CAWSARQGGTF; cdr3_nt: TGTGCCTGGAGTGCTCGACAGGGAGGCACCTTC
clone_size: .; j_call: TRBJ1-1; v_call: TRBV7-6; d_call: .; cdr3_aa: CASSLELGMNTEAFF; cdr3_nt: TGTGCCAGCAGCTTAGAACTGGGCATGAACACTGAAGCTTTCTTT
clone_size: .; j_call: TRBJ2-2; v_call: TRBV19; d_call: .; cdr3_aa: CATRRDGSPGELFF; cdr3_nt: TGTGCCACTAGGCGGGACGGGTCCCCCGGGGAGCTGTTTTTT
clone_size: .; j_call: TRBJ2-3; v_call: TRBV5-1; d_call: .; cdr3_aa: CASSLGRGPDTQYF; cdr3_nt: TGCGCCAGCAGCTTGGGAAGGGGCCCAGATACGCAGTATTTT
clone_size: .; j_call: TRBJ2-3; v_call: TRBV14; d_call: TRBD1; cdr3_aa: CASSRGQGRLATDTQYF; cdr3_nt: TGTGCCAGCAGCCGAGGACAGGGTCGTCTAGCGACAGATACGCAGTATTTT
clone_size: .; j_call: TRBJ2-7; v_call: TRBV6-5; d_call: .; cdr3_aa: CASSTLARAPYEQYF; cdr3_nt: TGTGCCAGCAGTACCCTGGCGAGGGCTCCTTACGAGCAGTACTTC
clone_size: .; j_call: TRBJ1-2; v_call: TRBV6-5; d_call: .; cdr3_aa: CASTPVGGGYTF; cdr3_nt: TGTGCCAGCACCCCGGTCGGCGGTGGCTACACCTTC
clone_size: .; j_call: TRBJ2-7; v_call: TRBV5-1; d_call: TRBD1; cdr3_aa: CASSLWDREDEQYF; cdr3_nt: TGCGCCAGCAGCTTGTGGGACAGGGAGGACGAGCAGTACTTC
clone_size: .; j_call: TRBJ2-1; v_call: TRBV11-2; d_call: TRBD2; cdr3_aa: CASSSTTSGGGVF; cdr3_nt: TGTGCCAGCAGCTCCACGACTAGCGGAGGGGGGGTCTTC
clone_size: .; j_call: TRBJ2-5; v_call: TRBV27; d_call: .; cdr3_aa: CASSILRGFQETQYF; cdr3_nt: TGTGCCAGCAGTATACTTCGAGGCTTCCAAGAGACCCAGTACTTC
clone_size: .; j_call: TRBJ2-7; v_call: TRBV15; d_call: .; cdr3_aa: CATSRDRARGNEQYF; cdr3_nt: TGTGCCACCAGCAGAGATAGGGCGAGGGGGAACGAGCAGTACTTC
clone_size: .; j_call: TRBJ2-3; v_call: TRBV7-9; d_call: TRBD2; cdr3_aa: CASSFGATSGGTDTQYF; cdr3_nt: TGTGCCAGCAGCTTCGGTGCCACTAGCGGAGGCACAGATACGCAGTATTTT
clone_size: .; j_call: TRBJ2-3; v_call: TRBV30; d_call: TRBD2; cdr3_aa: CAWEPGLAGQDTQYF; cdr3_nt: TGTGCCTGGGAACCGGGACTAGCGGGACAAGATACGCAGTATTTT
clone_size: .; j_call: TRBJ1-3; v_call: TRBV6-5; d_call: .; cdr3_aa: CASSYSRVAGGNTIYF; cdr3_nt: TGTGCCAGCAGTTACTCTCGGGTCGCGGGAGGAAACACCATATATTTT
clone_size: .; j_call: TRBJ1-2; v_call: TRBV3-1/TRBV3-2; d_call: .; cdr3_aa: CASSRPGGDGYTF; cdr3_nt: TGTGCCAGCAGCCGCCCGGGGGGAGATGGCTACACCTTC
clone_size: .; j_call: TRBJ1-2; v_call: TRBV18; d_call: .; cdr3_aa: CASSPLETGFYGYTF; cdr3_nt: TGTGCCAGCTCACCCCTAGAAACAGGGTTCTATGGCTACACCTTC
clone_size: .; j_call: TRBJ1-2; v_call: TRBV6-1; d_call: .; cdr3_aa: CASSEAVSQRNYGYTF; cdr3_nt: TGTGCCAGCAGTGAAGCTGTGAGCCAGCGAAACTATGGCTACACCTTC
clone_size: .; j_call: TRBJ2-7; v_call: TRBV6-5; d_call: .; cdr3_aa: CASSRQYEQYF; cdr3_nt: TGTGCCAGCAGTCGACAGTACGAGCAGTACTTC
clone_size: once; j_call: TRBJ1-4; v_call: TRBV18; d_call: .; cdr3_aa: CASSPVFHQQGGKLFF; cdr3_nt: TGTGCCAGCTCACCTGTGTTTCATCAACAGGGAGGGAAACTGTTTTTT
clone_size: .; j_call: TRBJ2-7; v_call: TRBV7-9; d_call: TRBD2; cdr3_aa: CASSYGTSGPFYEQYF; cdr3_nt: TGTGCCAGCAGCTATGGGACTAGCGGGCCATTCTACGAGCAGTACTTC
clone_size: once; j_call: TRBJ2-7; v_call: TRBV5-6; d_call: TRBD1; cdr3_aa: CASSWDRANEQYF; cdr3_nt: TGTGCCAGCAGCTGGGACAGGGCGAACGAGCAGTACTTC
clone_size: .; j_call: TRBJ1-5; v_call: TRBV4-1; d_call: TRBD1; cdr3_aa: CASSQGDRANQPQHF; cdr3_nt: TGCGCCAGCAGCCAAGGGGACAGGGCAAATCAGCCCCAGCATTTT
clone_size: .; j_call: TRBJ2-3; v_call: TRBV5-8; d_call: TRBD1; cdr3_aa: CASSLGTGGTDTQYF; cdr3_nt: TGTGCCAGCAGCTTGGGGACAGGGGGGACAGATACGCAGTATTTT